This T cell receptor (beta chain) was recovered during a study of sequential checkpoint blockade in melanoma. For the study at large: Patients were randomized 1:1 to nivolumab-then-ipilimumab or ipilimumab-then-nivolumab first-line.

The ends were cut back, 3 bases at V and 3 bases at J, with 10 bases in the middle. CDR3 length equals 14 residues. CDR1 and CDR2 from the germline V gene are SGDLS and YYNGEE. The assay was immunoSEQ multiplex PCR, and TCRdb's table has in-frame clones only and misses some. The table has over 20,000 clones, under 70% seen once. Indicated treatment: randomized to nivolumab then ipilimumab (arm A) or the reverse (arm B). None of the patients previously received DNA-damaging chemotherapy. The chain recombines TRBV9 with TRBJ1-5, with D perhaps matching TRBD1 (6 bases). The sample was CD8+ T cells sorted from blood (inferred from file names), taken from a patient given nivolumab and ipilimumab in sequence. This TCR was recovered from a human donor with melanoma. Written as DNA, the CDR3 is TGTGCCAGCAGCGGCGGGGGGGCCAATCAGCCCCAGCATTTT. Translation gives CASSGGGANQPQHF.